These 9 T cell receptor beta chains originate from one sample sequenced in a study of T cells after yellow fever vaccination. Via MiXCR, TCRdb re-called the 5' RACE reads, giving one row per CDR3 protein. There are around 65,000 distinct CDR3 sequences in the sample; about 6% occur only once, and roughly 2.3% lies in the top ten. The source was CD4+ T cells sorted from PBMCs, collected around 14 days after the first yellow fever vaccination. The receptors originated from a man between 18 and 35 years old who received the YFV17D yellow fever vaccine.

This clonotype has ten or more counts. This chain joins TRBV7-8 and TRBJ2-3, with D perhaps being TRBD1 or TRBD2 (6 bases each). The CDR3 is 15 residues long. CDR1 and CDR2 (germline): SGHVS, FQNEAQ. The V and J ends lost 0 bases and 6 bases respectively, with 13 bases between them. CDR3 in amino acids: CASSLAKGGRDTQYF. CDR3 coding DNA: TGTGCCAGCAGCTTAGCCAAGGGGGGACGCGATACGCAGTATTTT.

At least ten counts were recorded for this clonotype. The chain links TRBV16 to TRBJ2-7; 11 bases match TRBD2. This CDR3 is built from 15 residues. Trimming at V came to 2 bases and at J to 2 bases, leaving 2 bases not matched to a gene. The germline CDR1 and CDR2 sequences are KGHSY and FQNENV. This CDR3 reads CASSQPGLAAYEQYF. DNA of the CDR3: TGTGCCAGCAGCCAACCGGGACTAGCGGCCTACGAGCAGTACTTC.

Ten or more counts support this clonotype. The CDR3 here is CATSRQGAHNEQFF. CDR3 coding DNA: TGTGCCACCAGCCGCCAGGGGGCCCACAATGAGCAGTTCTTC. V and J are TRBV15 and TRBJ2-1, with 8 bases aligning to TRBD1. The germline gives CDR1 LNHNV, CDR2 YYDKDF (reference sequence). The CDR3 totals 14 residues. Germline trimming cut 5 bases from V and 5 bases from J; bases unmatched to any gene: 5. Complete variable domain (other parts from reference TRBV15 and TRBJ2-1): DAMVIQNPRYQVTQFGKPVTLSCSQTLNHNVMYWYQQKSSQAPKLLFHYYDKDFNNEADTPDNFQSRRPNTSFCFLDIRSPGLGDTAMYLCATSRQGAHNEQFFGPGTRLTVL.

The sample holds many counts of this clonotype. The rearrangement links TRBV7-9 to TRBJ1-6; D is ambiguous. Germline CDR1 reads SEHNR; CDR2 reads FQNEAQ (reference sequence). V was pared by 3 bases and J by 4 bases, with 10 bases between. This CDR3 has 15 amino acids. CDR3 DNA sequence: TGTGCCAGCAGCTTTATCGTGGGGTATAATTCACCCCTCCACTTT. This encodes CASSFIVGYNSPLHF.

There are many counts of this clonotype. The rearrangement joins TRBV2 to TRBJ2-5, with TRBD1 matching 7 bases. Germline V gene data show CDR1 as SNHLY and CDR2 as FYNNEI. With V trimmed by 7 bases and J by 2 bases, 10 bases remained unmatched. The CDR3 runs to 15 residues. CDR3 protein: CASTLTTGRQETQYF. CDR3 DNA: TGTGCCAGCACCTTGACGACAGGGCGGCAAGAGACCCAGTACTTC.

This clonotype was recorded a few times. The chain is built from TRBV30 and TRBJ2-7; D might be TRBD1 or TRBD2, each matching 6 bases. Germline V gives CDR1 GTSNPN, CDR2 SVGIG (reference sequence). This CDR3 is 12 amino acids long. Trimming took off 3 bases at V and 6 bases at J, with 12 bases between the two ends. DNA of the CDR3: TGTGCCTGGAGGACGAAGGGGGGCGAGCAGTACTTC. It codes for CAWRTKGGEQYF.

Ten or more counts support this clonotype. This sequence joins TRBV20-1 and TRBJ2-2; 9 nucleotides match TRBD1. After removal of 4 bases from V and 6 bases from J, the junction contained 9 bases not matched to a gene. In germline, CDR1 is DFQATT, CDR2 SNEGSKA (reference sequence). This CDR3 has 15 amino acids. In DNA, the CDR3 is TGCAGTGCTACAAAAACCGGGACAGGGTCCGGGGAGCTGTTTTTT. Protein product: CSATKTGTGSGELFF.

This clonotype was detected many times. The chain carries TRBV7-9 and TRBJ2-7; tentative D call: TRBD1 (5 bases). CDR3 length equals 14 residues. The V end was cut by 0 bases, the J end by 7 bases, with 13 bases between. Per the germline V gene, CDR1 is SEHNR and CDR2 is FQNEAQ (reference sequence). The CDR3 region is CASSLALTDWEQYF. CDR3 nucleotides: TGTGCCAGCAGCTTAGCCTTGACAGACTGGGAGCAGTACTTC.

This clonotype was seen at least ten times. This chain links TRBV7-8 with TRBJ2-3; D is unresolved. The V and J ends lost 2 bases and 0 bases respectively, with 6 bases between them. CDR1 SGHVS and CDR2 FQNEAQ come from the germline V gene. CDR3 length equals 14 residues. For the CDR3, the DNA is TGTGCCAGCAGCTTATCTCCCAGCACAGATACGCAGTATTTT. The encoded protein is CASSLSPSTDTQYF.